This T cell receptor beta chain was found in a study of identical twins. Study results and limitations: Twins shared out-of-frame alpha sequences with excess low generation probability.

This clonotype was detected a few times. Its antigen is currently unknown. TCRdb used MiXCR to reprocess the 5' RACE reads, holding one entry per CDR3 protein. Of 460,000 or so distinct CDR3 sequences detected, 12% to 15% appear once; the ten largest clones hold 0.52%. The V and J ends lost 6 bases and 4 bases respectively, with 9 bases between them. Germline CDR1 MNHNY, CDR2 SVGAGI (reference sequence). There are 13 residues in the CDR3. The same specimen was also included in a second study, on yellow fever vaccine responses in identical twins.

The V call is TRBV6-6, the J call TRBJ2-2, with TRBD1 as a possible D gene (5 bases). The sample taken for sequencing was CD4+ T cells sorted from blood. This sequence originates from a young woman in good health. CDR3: CASRDRTTGELFF. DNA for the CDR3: TGTGCCAGCAGAGACAGAACCACCGGGGAGCTGTTTTTT.